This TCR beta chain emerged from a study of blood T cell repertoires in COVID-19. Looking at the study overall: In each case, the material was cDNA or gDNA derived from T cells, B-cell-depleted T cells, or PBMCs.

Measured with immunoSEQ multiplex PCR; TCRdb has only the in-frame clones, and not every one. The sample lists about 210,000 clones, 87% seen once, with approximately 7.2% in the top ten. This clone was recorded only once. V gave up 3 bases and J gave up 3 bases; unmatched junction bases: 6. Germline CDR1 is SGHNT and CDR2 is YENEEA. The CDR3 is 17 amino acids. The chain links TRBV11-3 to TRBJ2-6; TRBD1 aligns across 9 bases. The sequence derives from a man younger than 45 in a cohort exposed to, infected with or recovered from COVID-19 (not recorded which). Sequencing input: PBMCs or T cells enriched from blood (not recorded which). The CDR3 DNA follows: TGTGCCAGCAGCTTGTCCCGGGACAGGGTTGGGGCCAACGTCCTGACTTTC. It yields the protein CASSLSRDRVGANVLTF.